The clone carrying this T cell receptor beta chain was recorded at least ten times. Its specificity is unknown. Assay: immunoSEQ multiplex PCR; the TCRdb copy retains only in-frame clones and omits some. The repertoire has approximately 40,000 clones, none seen only once; the ten largest take roughly 2%. The sample is drawn from a study of T cells after posttransplantation cyclophosphamide. General study findings and limits: Blood and skin or GI T cell repertoires showed limited TRB overlap. TRB clonality was highly associated with recipient CMV seropositivity and reactivation.

This sequence originates from a man aged 40-50 years in good health, CMV-negative, and a related stem cell transplant donor. The specimen was PBMCs.

The CDR3 DNA follows: TGTGCCAGCGGGGAGAATGAGCAGTTCTTC. This gives the protein CASGENEQFF. This sequence joins TRBV6-5 and TRBJ2-1, with D tentatively TRBD2 (5 bases). CDR1 is MNHEY and CDR2 is SVGAGI in the germline V gene. This CDR3 is built from 10 residues. Deletions cut 8 bases from V and 7 bases from J, with 6 bases between.